These 15 T cell receptor beta chains share one sample of origin, sequenced in a study of T-cell reconstitution after alpha-beta-depleted transplantation in children. TCRbeta library preparation incorporated unique molecular identifiers. Each CDR3 protein is one row after TCRdb ran MiXCR on the PCR reads. This repertoire shows about 200,000 distinct CDR3 sequences, around 8.4% found once; its top ten account for roughly 36%. The input for sequencing was PBMCs, mostly from graft donor cells, taken 360 days after TCRalphabeta/CD19-depleted stem cell transplant. These receptor sequences come from a male patient between 2 and 15 years old who had a stem cell transplant for acute myeloid leukemia, so the T cells may come from the graft donor.

This clonotype was counted only a few times. The chain combines TRBV7-3 with TRBJ2-1; D possibly corresponds to TRBD2 (6 bases). Germline CDR1 SGHTA, CDR2 FQGTGA. The CDR3 covers 15 residues. The V and J ends lost 5 bases and 2 bases respectively, with 13 bases between them. The CDR3 sequence is CASSPTGLAYNEQFF. CDR3 DNA sequence: TGTGCCAGCAGCCCGACGGGACTGGCCTACAATGAGCAGTTCTTC.

This clonotype was detected only a few times. This chain links TRBV12-3 or TRBV12-4 with TRBJ2-5, with 13 nucleotides matching TRBD2. J was trimmed by 6 bases and V by 10 bases; bases with no gene match: 11. The CDR3 runs 15 residues. CDR3 in amino acids: CAKTSGGSTRKTQYF. CDR3 nucleotide sequence: TGTGCCAAGACTAGCGGGGGGTCCACTAGGAAGACCCAGTACTTC.

This clonotype came up a few times. V gene TRBV7-3 combines with J gene TRBJ2-2; possible D gene TRBD2, 6 bases. The V and J ends lost 1 base and 2 bases respectively, with 11 bases between them. The CDR3 is made up of 16 amino acids. Per the germline V gene, CDR1 is SGHTA and CDR2 is FQGTGA. The chain's CDR3 is CASSLNGGINTGELFF. The DNA for the CDR3 is TGTGCCAGCAGCTTAAATGGCGGGATCAACACCGGGGAGCTGTTTTTT.

The chain links TRBV12-3 or TRBV12-4 to TRBJ2-4; no clear D. Deletions cut 5 bases from V and 5 bases from J, with 7 bases between. This CDR3 spans 12 amino acids. CDR3: CASSRTENIQYF. The CDR3 region has the DNA TGTGCCAGCAGTCGGACGGAAAACATTCAGTACTTC.

This clonotype was counted ten times or more. V and J are TRBV7-3 and TRBJ2-3; D not certain. CDR1 and CDR2 from the germline V gene are SGHTA and FQGTGA. The V and J ends lost 0 bases and 6 bases respectively, with 13 bases between them. The CDR3 consists of 15 residues. CDR3 nucleotide sequence: TGTGCCAGCAGCTTAACAACCTACCGAGCGGATACGCAGTATTTT. Its translation: CASSLTTYRADTQYF. The full variable domain, rest sourced from reference TRBV7-3 and TRBJ2-3, is GAGVSQTPSNKVTEKGKYVELRCDPISGHTALYWYRQSLGQGPEFLIYFQGTGAADDSGLPNDRFFAVRPEGSVSTLKIQRTERGDSAVYLCASSLTTYRADTQYFGPGTRLTVL.

This clonotype was found many times. The chain links TRBV4-2 to TRBJ1-5; D perhaps matches TRBD1 (6 bases). Germline lookup yields CDR1 LGHNA and CDR2 YNFKEQ. Trimming shortened V by 3 bases and J by 2 bases, and 14 bases separated the two germline ends. The CDR3 spans 16 residues. This CDR3 reads CASSHPPGGGNQPQHF. CDR3 sequence (DNA): TGTGCCAGCAGCCATCCCCCCGGGGGCGGCAATCAGCCCCAGCATTTT.

This chain links TRBV7-2 with TRBJ2-5; D may be TRBD2 (6 bases). Looked up from germline, CDR1 is SGHTA and CDR2 is FQGNSA. V shed 3 bases and J shed 5 bases, with 16 bases lying between them. CDR3 size: 15 residues. DNA of the CDR3: TGTGCCAGCAGCTTTTGGCGGCCCGGAGGGGAGACCCAGTACTTC. Translating gives CASSFWRPGGETQYF.

In this sample, this clonotype turned up many times. V is TRBV5-1 and J is TRBJ2-1; 9 positions match TRBD2. This CDR3 comprises 15 residues. Germline V gives CDR1 SGHRS, CDR2 YFSETQ. With V trimmed by 0 bases and J by 5 bases, 3 bases remained unmatched. CDR3 residues: CASSLGLAGDNEQFF. The CDR3 DNA sequence: TGCGCCAGCAGCTTGGGTTTAGCGGGGGACAATGAGCAGTTCTTC.

The chain uses TRBV7-2 and TRBJ2-3; maybe TRBD2 (5 bases). Trimming removed 8 bases from V and 7 bases from J, with 13 bases in between. The CDR3 extends over 12 amino acids. CDR1 and CDR2 (germline): SGHTA, FQGNSA. This chain's CDR3 is CASSFGGNTQYF. Here the CDR3 DNA reads TGTGCCAGCTCGTTCGGAGGAAATACGCAGTATTTT.

This clonotype has more than one count but fewer than ten. The chain is built from TRBV24-1 and TRBJ2-3, with 8 positions matching TRBD2. CDR3 size: 16 residues. Germline V gene lookup returns CDR1 KGHDR and CDR2 SFDVKD. V trimming: 3 bases; J trimming: 0 bases; junction bases outside the gene matches: 4. CDR3 nucleotides: TGTGCCACCAGTGATCCCAGCGGGGGTAGCACAGATACGCAGTATTTT. Amino acid sequence: CATSDPSGGSTDTQYF.

This clonotype was observed a handful of times. The chain is built from TRBV9 and TRBJ2-1; D may be TRBD2 (5 bases). This CDR3 region has 13 residues. CDR1 and CDR2 from the germline V gene are SGDLS and YYNGEE. The V and J ends lost 4 bases and 10 bases respectively, with 15 bases between them. Written as DNA, the CDR3 is TGTGCCAGCAGCACTAATCTAGCTGGGGAGCAGTTCTTC. This translates into CASSTNLAGEQFF.

The V gene is TRBV7-8, the J gene TRBJ2-3; D gene unclear. The CDR3 totals 17 residues. The germline gives CDR1 SGHVS, CDR2 FQNEAQ. V was shortened by 0 bases and J by 2 bases, with 15 bases between the two germline ends. This CDR3 reads CASSLAILDGYTDTQYF. In DNA, the CDR3 is TGTGCCAGCAGCTTAGCTATTCTAGACGGTTACACAGATACGCAGTATTTT.

The gene calls are TRBV5-1 and TRBJ2-5, with TRBD2 identical over 8 bases. Germline CDR1 SGHRS, CDR2 YFSETQ. This CDR3 has 15 amino acids. After removal of 4 bases from V and 3 bases from J, the junction contained 8 bases not matched to a gene. CDR3 loop: CASSHRSGGEETQYF. The CDR3 coding sequence is TGCGCCAGCAGCCACCGCAGCGGGGGAGAAGAGACCCAGTACTTC.

This clonotype has at least ten counts. The chain is built from TRBV5-1 and TRBJ2-7; 9 bases match TRBD1. The CDR3 is made up of 16 amino acids. The ends lost 5 bases at V and 5 bases at J; junction bases unmatched: 14. Germline V gene data show CDR1 as SGHRS and CDR2 as YFSETQ. The CDR3 DNA is TGCGCCAGCAGAAGAACTCCCGGGACAGGGATGCACGAGCAGTACTTC. This gives the protein CASRRTPGTGMHEQYF.

A few counts support this clonotype. The rearrangement links TRBV20-1 to TRBJ2-4, with 10 positions matching TRBD1. The V and J ends lost 5 bases and 6 bases, in that order; junction bases with no gene match: 10. Looked up from germline, CDR1 is DFQATT and CDR2 is SNEGSKA (reference sequence). This CDR3 has 15 residues. The CDR3 nucleotides are TGCAGTGCTCCCAACTTAGGGACAGGGGCAAACATTCAGTACTTC. Translation gives CSAPNLGTGANIQYF.